The present entry profiles one T cell receptor (beta chain) with its context. Repertoires were generated with immunoSEQ multiplex PCR, while TCRdb's copy carries only in-frame clones and drops some. The sample has just over 300,000 clones, 80% to 90% seen once. The data stem from a study of blood T cell repertoires in COVID-19. Study information: Specimens from acute and convalescent COVID-19 originated in the United States, Italy and Spain. Sources were T cells, B-cell-depleted T cells, or PBMCs; the material itself was cDNA or gDNA.

Either two negative PCRs, clearance, or symptom resolution qualified Cohort 3 donors as recovered. The CDR3 totals 12 residues. Trimming left V 4 bases short and J 4 bases short, with 9 bases between. Germline CDR1 and CDR2: SGHDT and YYEEEE. This TCR derives from a man aged 25 to 40 who had recovered from COVID-19. The material sequenced was PBMCs or T cells enriched from blood (not recorded which). This rearrangement joins TRBV5-6 to TRBJ2-7; D unresolved. CDR3 sequence (DNA): TGTGCCAGCAGCAGAGGCGGATACGAGCAGTACTTC. Translated, it gives CASSRGGYEQYF.